This TCR beta chain was sequenced during a study of T cells in Graves' hyperthyroidism and ophthalmopathy. This clonotype was detected ten times or more. TCR beta CDR3 region amplification was performed from RNA transcripts. Primed by the HTBI set, a first-round RT-PCR was run on the TCR CDR3. A single record per CDR3 protein comes from TCRdb applying MiXCR to the multiplex PCR reads. The repertoire has more than 350,000 distinct CDR3 sequences, approximately 14% of them found once; the top ten carry roughly a fifth. The specimen was blood. The TCR was taken from a woman aged 25 to 39 with Graves' ophthalmopathy.

The CDR3 DNA sequence: TGTGCCAGCAGTCCGGTTTGGGGAGGCAATCAGCCCCAGCATTTT. It encodes CASSPVWGGNQPQHF. This chain uses TRBV28 with TRBJ1-5, with unresolved D. The V end lost 5 bases, the J end lost 2 bases, and 13 bases lay between the germline ends. The CDR3 totals 15 residues. The germline V gene encodes CDR1 MDHEN and CDR2 SYDVKM.